A single sample is the source of the 20 T cell receptor beta chains below, sequenced in a study of early T cells in non-severe SARS-CoV-2 infection. Each CDR3 protein gets one entry after TCRdb re-called the 5' RACE reads with MiXCR. The sample contains over 30,000 distinct CDR3 sequences, roughly 7.1% of which appear only once. The starting material was whole blood, obtained at baseline. These receptors came from an adult who was a healthcare worker with PCR-confirmed SARS-CoV-2 infection or an uninfected control (not recorded which).

In this sample, this clonotype turned up many times. V usage is TRBV7-3 and J usage is TRBJ1-3, with D maybe TRBD1 (6 bases). CDR3 size: 16 residues. Trimming left V 5 bases short and J 0 bases short, with 14 bases between. CDR1 and CDR2 (germline): SGHTA, FQGTGA. The CDR3 DNA is TGTGCCAGCAGCAAGTCGGGGGGACACTCTGGAAACACCATATATTTT. Protein sequence: CASSKSGGHSGNTIYF.

The gene calls are TRBV6-6 and TRBJ1-3; D is perhaps TRBD1 (5 bases). Germline lookup yields CDR1 MNHNY and CDR2 SVGAGI (reference sequence). The length of the CDR3 is 12 residues. V shed 7 bases and J shed 4 bases, with 8 bases lying between them. The CDR3 loop reads CASKGDGNTIYF. As DNA, the CDR3 is TGTGCCAGCAAAGGGGACGGAAACACCATATATTTT.

In the case of this clonotype: Mismatch with germline at one junction end may stem from a read error. The chain recombines TRBV28 with TRBJ1-1, with D possibly being TRBD1 (6 bases). Germline CDR1 is MDHEN and CDR2 is SYDVKM. CDR3 size: 14 residues. The CDR3 here is CASRETGPNNEAFF. CDR3 nucleotide sequence: TGTGCCAGCAGGGAAACAGGGCCGAACAATGAAGCTTTCTTT.

This clonotype was counted ten times or more. The chain recombines TRBV20-1 with TRBJ2-3, with D uncertain. V dropped 3 bases and J dropped 1 base, with 8 bases sitting between them. The CDR3 has 13 amino acids. Germline-derived CDR1 and CDR2 are DFQATT and SNEGSKA (reference sequence). CDR3 coding DNA: TGCAGTGCTAGCCTCACAGGCACAGATACGCAGTATTTT. Translation: CSASLTGTDTQYF.

The chain links TRBV20-1 to TRBJ2-3, with D maybe TRBD2 (5 bases). Trimming removed 7 bases from V and 2 bases from J, with 13 bases in between. The CDR3 runs to 13 residues. CDR1 is DFQATT and CDR2 is SNEGSKA in the germline V gene (reference sequence). Here the CDR3 DNA reads TGCAGTGTTTCCCGGACTTCCACAGATACGCAGTATTTT. Its protein product is CSVSRTSTDTQYF.

This clonotype has a count of ten or more. This chain links TRBV27 with TRBJ2-7, with 7 bases lining up with TRBD2. The germline V gene has CDR1 MNHEY and CDR2 SMNVEV (reference sequence). The ends lost 4 bases at V and 5 bases at J; junction bases unmatched: 20. The CDR3 is made up of 18 amino acids. The CDR3 DNA sequence: TGTGCCAGCAGTTCCTCGAGCGGGACCCACCGTCCCCCCCACGAGCAGTACTTC. Amino acid sequence: CASSSSSGTHRPPHEQYF.

The chain's CDR3 is CASSLSLVSTDTQYF. DNA of the CDR3: TGTGCCAGCAGCTTATCCCTGGTTAGCACAGATACGCAGTATTTT. The chain joins TRBV7-2 to TRBJ2-3; D ambiguous. V was trimmed by 2 bases and J by 0 bases, leaving 9 bases between them. The CDR3 consists of 15 residues. Per germline, CDR1 SGHTA and CDR2 FQGNSA.

There are many counts of this clonotype. This rearrangement joins TRBV28 to TRBJ2-5; D might be TRBD2 (6 bases). CDR3 size: 15 residues. The V end lost 6 bases, the J end lost 1 base, and 15 bases lay between the germline ends. Germline CDR1 MDHEN, CDR2 SYDVKM. This chain's CDR3 is CASSPRLSGQETQYF. As DNA, the CDR3 is TGTGCCAGCAGCCCCCGACTTAGCGGCCAAGAGACCCAGTACTTC.

This clonotype was seen only a few times. The V gene is TRBV12-3 or TRBV12-4, the J gene TRBJ2-3; D unclear. Trimming pared 6 bases from V and 7 bases from J, leaving 17 bases between. CDR3 length: 14 residues. DNA for the CDR3: TGTGCCAGCAGCCTTCCCCACGGGTCTTATACGCAGTATTTT. This sequence encodes CASSLPHGSYTQYF.

The rearrangement uses TRBV20-1 and TRBJ2-7; 7 nucleotides agree with TRBD2. CDR1 and CDR2 (germline): DFQATT, SNEGSKA (reference sequence). The J segment lost 5 bases and the V segment lost 5 bases, leaving 9 bases of the junction unmatched. CDR3 length equals 13 residues. CDR3 sequence (DNA): TGCAGTGCTTTCTTCGGGAGGAGCGACGAGCAGTACTTC. Translated: CSAFFGRSDEQYF.

This clonotype was seen repeatedly, ten times or more. The chain employs TRBV28 and TRBJ2-7; a weak D match, TRBD1 (6 bases). The V end was cut by 6 bases, the J end by 2 bases, with 14 bases between. The CDR3 sequence is 14 residues long. Per germline, CDR1 MDHEN and CDR2 SYDVKM. The DNA of the CDR3 is TGTGCCAGCAGGAGCACAGGGTACCCCTACGAGCAGTACTTC. It yields the protein CASRSTGYPYEQYF.

The rearrangement links TRBV12-3 or TRBV12-4 to TRBJ2-7; no definite D call. This CDR3 spans 14 amino acids. V was cut by 5 bases and J by 2 bases, with 13 bases left in between. The CDR3 loop reads CASSPRSSPYEQYF. The CDR3 DNA reads TGTGCCAGCAGTCCGAGAAGTTCCCCCTACGAGCAGTACTTC.

With respect to this clonotype: An end of the junction does not agree with germline; a read error may underlie this. The rearrangement uses TRBV20-1 and TRBJ2-5, with 13 bases aligning to TRBD2. CDR3 size: 13 residues. CDR1 is DFQATT and CDR2 is SNEGSKA in the germline V gene (reference sequence). The CDR3, as DNA: TGCAGTACTAGCGGGAGGGATCGGGAGACCCAGTACTTC. Translated: CSTSGRDRETQYF.

V is TRBV6-2 or TRBV6-3 and J is TRBJ2-3; 14 nucleotides line up with TRBD2. Trimming cost V 5 bases and J 4 bases; bases outside gene matches: 8. CDR1 and CDR2 (germline): MNHEY, SVGEGT. This CDR3 spans 17 amino acids. The CDR3 loop is CASSRTSGRLGADTQYF. The CDR3 DNA reads TGTGCCAGCAGTCGGACTAGCGGGAGGTTGGGGGCAGATACGCAGTATTTT.

The chain uses TRBV7-9 and TRBJ1-1; 8 bases align to TRBD1. Germline CDR1 SEHNR, CDR2 FQNEAQ (reference sequence). V shed 6 bases, J shed 2 bases, and the junction held 11 bases outside the gene matches. The CDR3 consists of 16 residues. The CDR3 bases are TGTGCCAGCAGGACGGACCTGACAGGGGATAACACTGAAGCTTTCTTT. The encoded protein is CASRTDLTGDNTEAFF.

The chain couples TRBV12-3 or TRBV12-4 to TRBJ2-7, with D hard to call. This CDR3 has 12 residues. Trimming left V 4 bases short and J 7 bases short, with 11 bases between. CDR3 residues: CASSYDGEEQYV. CDR3 nucleotide sequence: TGTGCCAGCAGTTACGACGGTGAGGAGCAGTACGTC.

This clonotype was found many times. The J gene is TRBJ1-5, the V gene TRBV25-1, with 7 bases that match TRBD1. Germline CDR1 is MGHDK and CDR2 is SYGVNS. CDR3 length equals 13 residues. V dropped 4 bases and J dropped 7; count of bases not matched to a gene: 4. The CDR3 region has the DNA TGTGCCAGCAGTGGACAGGGTGGACAGCCCCAGCATTTT. It encodes CASSGQGGQPQHF.

At least ten counts were recorded for this clonotype. This chain joins TRBV11-2 and TRBJ1-2; 7 bases are a match to TRBD1. The CDR3 loop spans 16 amino acids. CDR1 is SGHAT and CDR2 is FQNNGV in the germline V gene. The V and J ends lost 0 bases and 4 bases, in that order; junction bases with no gene match: 8. CDR3 region: CASSLDLEGATYGYTF. In nucleotides, the CDR3 is TGTGCCAGCAGCTTAGATCTGGAGGGGGCGACCTATGGCTACACCTTC. Complete variable domain (other parts from reference TRBV11-2 and TRBJ1-2): EAGVAQSPRYKIIEKRQSVAFWCNPISGHATLYWYQQILGQGPKLLIQFQNNGVVDDSQLPKDRFSAERLKGVDSTLKIQPAKLEDSAVYLCASSLDLEGATYGYTFGSGTRLTVV.

The chain has TRBV20-1 and TRBJ1-1, with TRBD1 identical over 12 bases. V shed 5 bases, J shed 6 bases, and the junction held 10 bases outside the gene matches. CDR3 length: 15 amino acids. Germline loops: CDR1 DFQATT, CDR2 SNEGSKA (reference sequence). For the CDR3, the DNA is TGCAGTGCTGGGGGGGACAGGGGGCGTAAAGCTGAAGCTTTCTTT. This gives the protein CSAGGDRGRKAEAFF.

Concerning this clonotype itself: A read error may account for a junction end that differs from germline. The chain combines TRBV24-1 with TRBJ2-5; 10 bases map to TRBD1. The CDR3 is 15 amino acids. Germline V gives CDR1 KGHDR, CDR2 SFDVKD. CDR3: CATSEGQGYQETEYF. Here the CDR3 DNA reads TGTGCCACCAGTGAGGGACAGGGGTACCAAGAGACCGAGTACTTC.